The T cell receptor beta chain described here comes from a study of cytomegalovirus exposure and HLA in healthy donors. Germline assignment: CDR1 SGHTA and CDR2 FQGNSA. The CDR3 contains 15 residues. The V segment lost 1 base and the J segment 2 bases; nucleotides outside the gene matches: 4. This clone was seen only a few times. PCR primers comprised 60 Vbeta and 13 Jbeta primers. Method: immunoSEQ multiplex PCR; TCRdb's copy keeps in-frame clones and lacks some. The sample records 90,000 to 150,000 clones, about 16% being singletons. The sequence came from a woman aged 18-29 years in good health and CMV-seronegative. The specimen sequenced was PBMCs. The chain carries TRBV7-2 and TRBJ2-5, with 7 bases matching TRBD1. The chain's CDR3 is CASSLVGTAQETQYF. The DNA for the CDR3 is TGTGCCAGCAGCTTAGTAGGGACAGCACAAGAGACCCAGTACTTC. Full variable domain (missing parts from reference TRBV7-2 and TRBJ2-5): GAGVSQSPSNKVTEKGKDVELRCDPISGHTALYWYRQSLGQGLEFLIYFQGNSAPDKSGLPSDRFSAERTGGSVSTLTIQRTQQEDSAVYLCASSLVGTAQETQYFGPGTRLLVL.